What follows describes a single T cell receptor beta chain. The clone's antigen remains unknown. Base qualities are not recorded, but no much larger clone differs from it by a single base. The same CDR3 can be traced to other DNA sequences in this sample. This sample is part of a study of blood T cell repertoires in COVID-19 (dated by TCRdb to 2018 to 2021). General notes on the study: The collaborator samples originated in the United States, Italy and Spain and spanned the acute and convalescent phases of COVID-19. The material from the prospective study consisted of cDNA or gDNA derived from T cells, B-cell-depleted T cells, or PBMCs. Deeply sampled blood TCRbeta repertoires from subjects exposed to, actively infected with, or recovered from COVID-19 were included in the dataset. The repertoires were released in a freely available public database intended as a resource for research on the immune response to SARS-CoV-2. Samples came from the ongoing ImmuneRACE study (first 160 participants) plus 1,254 subjects from 6 global collaborators. The sample metadata nearly always contained a de-identified subject ID, COVID-19 status, age in years and sex. Where available, HLA class I and class II types were obtained from metadata supplied by the sample provider rather than from assay-based typing. What the work shows at the level of the full study, not this receptor alone: The quantity of clinical and demographic metadata differed by source and by participant and was supplied without curation.

TCRbeta CDR3 regions were amplified from genomic DNA using the immunoSEQ Assay, a bias-controlled multiplex PCR. The authors' analysis ran thus. Within the assay, amplification of reference gene primers was used to estimate how many nucleated cells each sample contained. To quantify the absolute abundance of each unique TCRbeta CDR3 rearrangement, sequence reads were collapsed and filtered. For each sample, productive Simpson clonality was calculated as the square root of Simpson's diversity index over productive rearrangements. Sourced from immuneACCESS, this table was stored by TCRdb with only in-frame sequences that have V and J called. A share of the clones is absent; for the studies checked, an unresolved V gene accounts for under half, and the remainder has no known explanation. From that table come the V and J calls and clone size; the DNA was used to work out D and trimming. The sample yields approximately 240,000 clones; 75% to 90% were counted once. The top ten clonotypes cover 6% to 7% of the sample.

Enrolling through a virtual design, the prospective study's participants ranged in age from roughly 18 to 89 years and lived across around 25 United States geographic areas. In the prospective study, participants were assigned to cohorts based on the clinical history participants reported in a screening survey and a study questionnaire. In the prospective study, mobile phlebotomists collected whole blood, serum and a nasopharyngeal or oropharyngeal swab from each participant. Over a roughly 2-month period, participants in the prospective study had the option of providing additional blood draws and questionnaires. Prospective study blood samples were shipped either frozen or at room temperature before DNA extraction. The cysteine opens and the phenylalanine closes a CDR3 of 13 amino acids. The DNA shown is the 39-base CDR3, in frame from base 1. V and J are trimmed by 8 bases and 3 bases, and the gene matches miss 0 bases of the junction. From the germline V gene, CDR1 is SNHLY and CDR2 is FYNNEI.

This TCR was sampled from a woman between 25 and 40 years old with acute COVID-19. Sequencing used PBMCs or T cells enriched from blood (not recorded which). In this chain, TRBV2 is recombined with TRBJ2-3; 12 nucleotides in the junction match TRBD2. The CDR3: CASGLAGTDTQYF. The DNA reads as follows: TGTGCCAGCGGACTAGCGGGGACAGATACGCAGTATTTT.